The 25 T cell receptor beta chains below come from one sample, sequenced in a study of T cell responses to AZD1222 COVID-19 vaccine (dated by TCRdb to about 2021). Library construction relied on the immunoSEQ multiplex PCR assay. TCRdb obtained this table from immuneACCESS and retained in-frame rearrangements with V and J assigned. These tables miss some clones; where compared with another copy, unresolved V genes account for less than half of the shortfall, and the remainder is unexplained. Across this sample there are roughly 180,000 clones, with around 90% seen only once. The ten biggest clones cover under 2.5% of the sample. The time point label of this sample denotes: baseline before first vaccination. Sequencing was performed on peripheral blood, taken on day 0 of AZD1222 vaccination. These receptor sequences come from an adult in good health.

V and J are TRBV19 and TRBJ1-5; tentative D call: TRBD1 (5 bases). CDR3 size: 15 residues. The germline V gene encodes CDR1 LNHDA and CDR2 SQIVND (reference sequence). Between the trimmed V and J ends, which lost 1 base and 9 bases, there was a span of 16 bases. CDR3 protein: CASSIGDRGDPPQHF. CDR3 DNA: TGTGCCAGTAGTATAGGGGACCGGGGCGATCCGCCCCAGCATTTT.

This clone has more than one count but fewer than ten. The chain couples TRBV11-3 to TRBJ2-1; weak D call: TRBD2 (5 bases). Trimming took off 0 bases at V and 0 bases at J, with 12 bases between the two ends. The CDR3 extends over 17 amino acids. CDR1 SGHNT and CDR2 YENEEA come from the germline V gene. The CDR3 reads CASSLDPGLSSYNEQFF. DNA for the CDR3: TGTGCCAGCAGCTTAGATCCCGGACTCAGCTCCTACAATGAGCAGTTCTTC.

The V gene is TRBV30, the J gene TRBJ1-4; D might be TRBD1 (6 bases). CDR3 length: 15 amino acids. Looked up from germline, CDR1 is GTSNPN and CDR2 is SVGIG (reference sequence). Deletions cut 4 bases from V and 0 bases from J, with 12 bases between. The chain's CDR3 is CAWTKGGTTNEKLFF. The CDR3 DNA reads as TGTGCCTGGACCAAAGGGGGGACAACTAATGAAAAACTGTTTTTT.

The CDR3 DNA sequence: TGTGCCAGTAGTGCCGGGGCCGCAGGTCAGCCCCAGCATTTT. Encoded protein: CASSAGAAGQPQHF. V usage is TRBV19 and J usage is TRBJ1-5; maybe TRBD1 (5 bases). V dropped 5 bases and J dropped 6 bases, with 14 bases sitting between them. The CDR3 spans 14 residues. In germline, CDR1 is LNHDA, CDR2 SQIVND (reference sequence).

The genes are TRBV5-5 and TRBJ1-1; TRBD1 matches 9 bases. V dropped 3 bases and J dropped 4; count of bases not matched to a gene: 13. Per germline, CDR1 SGHKS and CDR2 YYEKEE (reference sequence). CDR3 size: 17 residues. For the CDR3, the DNA is TGTGCCAGCAGCTCGGGGACAGGGCGTCTGGTGGGCACTGAAGCTTTCTTT. Encoded protein: CASSSGTGRLVGTEAFF.

This clone showed up just once. The rearrangement joins TRBV16 to TRBJ1-2, with D tentatively TRBD1 (5 bases). Germline-derived CDR1 and CDR2 are KGHSY and FQNENV. V was shortened by 7 bases and J by 5 bases, with 20 bases between the two germline ends. The CDR3 has 15 amino acids. The chain's CDR3 is CASTKSQEGLYGYTF. CDR3 in DNA: TGTGCCAGCACCAAATCCCAGGAGGGGCTATATGGCTACACCTTC.

DNA for the CDR3: TGTGCCAGTAGTAGCCAGCGGGGGCGCACAGATACGCAGTATTTT. It is translated as CASSSQRGRTDTQYF. This chain connects TRBV19 to TRBJ2-3, with 8 nucleotides matching TRBD2. Looked up from germline, CDR1 is LNHDA and CDR2 is SQIVND (reference sequence). The V and J ends lost 4 bases and 1 base, in that order; junction bases with no gene match: 4. The length of the CDR3 is 15 residues.

The genes are TRBV7-2 and TRBJ2-1, with 7 nucleotides matching TRBD2. CDR3 length equals 15 residues. Trimming took 4 bases from V and 8 from J; bases not matched to a gene: 11. Germline assignment: CDR1 SGHTA and CDR2 FQGNSA. In DNA, the CDR3 is TGTGCCAGCAGCTCAGGTGGAGCGGGACTCTATGAGCAGTTCTTC. This sequence encodes CASSSGGAGLYEQFF.

The rearrangement links TRBV2 to TRBJ2-2; D ambiguous. V was pared by 4 bases and J by 0 bases, with 6 bases between. The CDR3 has 14 amino acids. From germline, CDR1 is SNHLY and CDR2 FYNNEI. DNA for the CDR3: TGTGCCAGCAGTGCTCAGGCGAACACCGGGGAGCTGTTTTTT. This translates into CASSAQANTGELFF. The complete variable domain, with remaining parts taken from reference TRBV2 and TRBJ2-2, reads EPEVTQTPSHQVTQMGQEVILRCVPISNHLYFYWYRQILGQKVEFLVSFYNNEISEKSEIFDDQFSVERPDGSNFTLKIRSTKLEDSAMYFCASSAQANTGELFFGEGSRLTVL.

This clone has more than one count but fewer than ten. This chain uses TRBV7-9 with TRBJ1-5, with D perhaps TRBD1 (5 bases). Germline assignment: CDR1 SEHNR and CDR2 FQNEAQ (reference sequence). The CDR3 loop spans 14 amino acids. With 4 bases removed from V and 5 bases from J, the gap between germline ends came to 12 bases. The CDR3 coding sequence is TGTGCCAGCAGCTACCTGACAGAAGATCAGCCCCAGCATTTT. It yields the protein CASSYLTEDQPQHF.

The chain joins TRBV9 to TRBJ2-5; D ambiguous. Germline V gene sequence: CDR1 SGDLS, CDR2 YYNGEE. V gave up 3 bases and J gave up 2 bases, with 11 bases separating them. The CDR3 consists of 14 residues. The CDR3 sequence is CASSGRLGQETQYF. In DNA, the CDR3 is TGTGCCAGCAGCGGGCGTTTGGGGCAAGAGACCCAGTACTTC. Full variable domain (rest looked up from reference TRBV9 and TRBJ2-5): DSGVTQTPKHLITATGQRVTLRCSPRSGDLSVYWYQQSLDQGLQFLIQYYNGEERAKGNILERFSAQQFPDLHSELNLSSLELGDSALYFCASSGRLGQETQYFGPGTRLLVL.

The chain couples TRBV27 to TRBJ2-1, with D uncertain. V was trimmed by 7 bases and J by 6 bases, leaving 19 bases between them. The CDR3 consists of 15 residues. CDR1 MNHEY and CDR2 SMNVEV come from the germline V gene (reference sequence). CDR3 loop: CASIPRAAGPNEQFF. CDR3 DNA: TGTGCCAGCATACCCCGGGCCGCTGGCCCCAATGAGCAGTTCTTC.

Here the CDR3 DNA reads TGTGCCAGCAGTTTTCGACAGGGGGCATCAGATACGCAGTATTTT. This codes for CASSFRQGASDTQYF. The rearrangement uses TRBV28 and TRBJ2-3, with 10 bases that match TRBD1. The length of the CDR3 is 15 residues. The junction had 4 bases not matched to a gene; V was cut back by 3 bases and J by 4 bases. The V gene's germline CDR1 is MDHEN and CDR2 SYDVKM.

The genes are TRBV19 and TRBJ1-3; D unresolved. The CDR3 extends over 18 amino acids. Germline values: CDR1 LNHDA, CDR2 SQIVND (reference sequence). V was trimmed by 7 bases and J by 3 bases, leaving 25 bases between them. The CDR3 loop is CASTYRWRESVYGNTIYF. As DNA, the CDR3 is TGTGCCAGTACCTACCGGTGGAGGGAGAGTGTATATGGAAACACCATATATTTT.

The rearrangement uses TRBV7-9 and TRBJ2-1; D is perhaps TRBD2 (6 bases). V was clipped by 11 bases and J by 3 bases, with 23 bases between them. Germline V gene data show CDR1 as SEHNR and CDR2 as FQNEAQ (reference sequence). The CDR3 is 16 amino acids. CDR3 in amino acids: CALQSPLASLYNEQFF. DNA for the CDR3: TGTGCCCTCCAATCCCCCCTAGCGTCCCTCTACAATGAGCAGTTCTTC.

The genes are TRBV20-1 and TRBJ1-6; D is unclear. The CDR3 runs 13 residues. Germline CDR1 and CDR2: DFQATT and SNEGSKA (reference sequence). Trimming removed 3 bases from V and 10 bases from J, with 13 bases in between. The CDR3 DNA reads as TGCAGTGCTAGTCCTGGGGATAGCTCACCCCTCCACTTT. The encoded protein is CSASPGDSSPLHF.

This clone showed up just once. V gene TRBV19 combines with J gene TRBJ2-7, with D perhaps given as TRBD1 or TRBD2 (5 bases each). The CDR3 spans 13 residues. V lost 5 bases and J lost 5, with 13 bases in between. Germline values: CDR1 LNHDA, CDR2 SQIVND (reference sequence). CDR3 bases: TGTGCCAGTAGTGAGGGACGGACCAACGAGCAGTACTTC. Protein product: CASSEGRTNEQYF. The full variable domain, completed using reference TRBV19 and TRBJ2-7, is DGGITQSPKYLFRKEGQNVTLSCEQNLNHDAMYWYRQDPGQGLRLIYYSQIVNDFQKGDIAEGYSVSREKKESFPLTVTSAQKNPTAFYLCASSEGRTNEQYFGPGTRLTVT.

This clone has only a few counts. The chain recombines TRBV10-3 with TRBJ1-2, with D uncertain. CDR3 length: 13 amino acids. V was trimmed by 4 bases and J by 0 bases, leaving 6 bases between them. Germline CDR1 is ENHRY and CDR2 is SYGVKD. The CDR3 is CAISVEANYGYTF. The CDR3 nucleotides read TGTGCCATCAGTGTAGAGGCTAACTATGGCTACACCTTC.

The chain has TRBV6-2 or TRBV6-3 and TRBJ2-5, with D uncertain. CDR1 and CDR2 from the germline V gene are MNHEY and SVGEGT. The V end was cut by 0 bases, the J end by 4 bases, with 12 bases between. The CDR3 is 15 amino acids. The CDR3 sequence: CASSYSLSILETQYF. The CDR3, as DNA: TGTGCCAGCAGTTACTCCCTTAGTATTCTAGAGACCCAGTACTTC.

This clone was seen a single time. The rearrangement joins TRBV7-9 to TRBJ2-3, with D perhaps TRBD1 or TRBD2 (5 bases each). The germline V and J ends were trimmed by 5 bases and 2 bases, with 14 bases remaining between them. Looked up from germline, CDR1 is SEHNR and CDR2 is FQNEAQ (reference sequence). CDR3 length: 15 residues. The CDR3 coding sequence is TGTGCCAGCAGCCCGACCCCGGGACCCACAGATACGCAGTATTTT. It translates to CASSPTPGPTDTQYF.

The V and J genes are TRBV5-6 and TRBJ2-3, with 9 bases identical to TRBD1. The CDR3 is 15 amino acids. V was clipped by 0 bases and J by 6 bases; unmatched bases: 5. Germline assignment: CDR1 SGHDT and CDR2 YYEEEE. The CDR3 reads CASSLGDRVWDTQYF. CDR3 nucleotides: TGTGCCAGCAGCTTGGGGGACAGGGTGTGGGATACGCAGTATTTT.

Only a few counts were recorded for this clone. The chain couples TRBV19 to TRBJ2-3, with 10 bases aligning to TRBD1. The J segment lost 0 bases and the V segment lost 3 bases, leaving 3 bases of the junction unmatched. CDR3 length: 16 amino acids. CDR1 is LNHDA and CDR2 is SQIVND in the germline V gene (reference sequence). The CDR3 DNA reads as TGTGCCAGTAGTATTATGGGACAGGGGAGCACAGATACGCAGTATTTT. As protein: CASSIMGQGSTDTQYF.

CDR3 bases: TGTGCCAGCAGTTACCCGAGTGGCTCTAATTCCTACGAGCAGTACTTC. Its protein is CASSYPSGSNSYEQYF. The gene calls are TRBV6-5 and TRBJ2-7; D is ambiguous. Trimming removed 2 bases from V and 1 base from J, with 15 bases in between. Germline values: CDR1 MNHEY, CDR2 SVGAGI. CDR3 length: 16 residues.

The CDR3 region is CASSPLNTEAFF. In DNA, the CDR3 is TGTGCCAGCAGTCCCCTGAACACTGAAGCTTTCTTT. This chain uses TRBV12-3 or TRBV12-4 with TRBJ1-1; D gene unclear. The CDR3 consists of 12 residues. V lost 5 bases to trimming and J lost 0 bases, with 4 bases between them.

Here the CDR3 DNA reads TGTGCCAGCAGCTCTAGGACGATCACAGGCTACACCTTC. Translating it yields CASSSRTITGYTF. The chain links TRBV5-4 to TRBJ1-2; the D is unclear. The V gene lost 3 bases and the J gene lost 8 bases, with 14 bases spanning the gap. CDR3 length equals 13 residues. The germline V gene encodes CDR1 SGHNT and CDR2 YYREEE (reference sequence).